The 9 T cell receptor beta chains below were found in one sample sequenced in a study of blood T cells in healthy people across ages. It was with a sample-barcoded 5' primer and a J-beta primer mix that a second PCR of about 7 to 12 cycles was run. Each CDR3 protein is one row after TCRdb ran MiXCR on the 5' RACE reads. The sample carries about 640,000 distinct CDR3 sequences, 58% recorded once. The sequenced sample consisted of blood. The receptors here all came from a man aged 55 to 70 in good health.

The V and J genes are TRBV6-1 and TRBJ2-1; TRBD1 matches 8 bases. Trimming at V came to 6 bases and at J to 5 bases, leaving 9 bases not matched to a gene. The germline V gene has CDR1 MNHNS and CDR2 SASEGT. The CDR3 is 15 residues long. CDR3 DNA sequence: TGTGCCAGCAGGGGGACTTGGACAGGGAACAATGAGCAGTTCTTC. Its protein product is CASRGTWTGNNEQFF.

This clonotype was counted a few times. This chain uses TRBV3-1 with TRBJ2-5, with D unclear. Trimming pared 4 bases from V and 7 bases from J, leaving 16 bases between. The CDR3 loop spans 14 amino acids. Germline V CDR1 and CDR2: LGHDT, YNNKEL (reference sequence). The CDR3 DNA is TGTGCCAGCAGCCCCCCTGATAGCAAGGGGACCCAGTACTTC. Its protein is CASSPPDSKGTQYF.

The count of this clonotype is one. This sequence joins TRBV7-2 and TRBJ2-1, with 11 bases lining up with TRBD2. With 5 bases clipped from V and 4 bases from J, the junction kept 7 bases outside the gene matches. CDR1 and CDR2 (germline): SGHTA, FQGNSA. The CDR3 loop spans 16 amino acids. The CDR3 sequence is CASSRSGGEGYNEQFF. The DNA of the CDR3 is TGTGCCAGCAGCCGTAGCGGGGGGGAGGGGTACAATGAGCAGTTCTTC.

The rearrangement uses TRBV28 and TRBJ1-2; D is perhaps TRBD1 (6 bases). The CDR3 is 12 residues long. V lost 9 bases, J lost 4 bases, and 12 bases lay in between. The germline CDR1 and CDR2 sequences are MDHEN and SYDVKM. The CDR3 nucleotides read TGTGCCAGTACGACAGGATCCTATGGCTACACCTTC. Translated: CASTTGSYGYTF.

The chain uses TRBV6-8 and TRBJ2-5; D may be TRBD1 (5 bases). V was clipped by 10 bases and J by 4 bases, with 13 bases between them. Germline values: CDR1 MNHGY, CDR2 SAAAGT. The CDR3 loop spans 12 amino acids. The CDR3 region has the DNA TGTGCCACCCGAGGACACGGAGAGACCCAGTACTTC. Translated: CATRGHGETQYF.

The chain combines TRBV20-1 with TRBJ2-1; 13 bases match TRBD2. V was clipped by 5 bases and J by 8 bases; unmatched bases: 15. In germline, CDR1 is DFQATT, CDR2 SNEGSKA (reference sequence). There are 17 residues in the CDR3. CDR3 protein: CSAGGYKILAGGYEQFF. CDR3 in DNA: TGCAGTGCTGGGGGTTACAAGATACTAGCGGGGGGGTATGAGCAGTTCTTC.

The rearrangement links TRBV28 to TRBJ1-2; TRBD1 matches at 7 bases. The junction had 9 bases not matched to a gene; V was cut back by 10 bases and J by 4 bases. The germline CDR1 and CDR2 sequences are MDHEN and SYDVKM. The CDR3 runs to 13 residues. CDR3 region: CATRDSTIYGYTF. The CDR3 bases are TGTGCCACCCGGGACAGCACCATCTATGGCTACACCTTC.

J is TRBJ1-1 and V is TRBV5-1; D uncertain. Germline CDR1 is SGHRS and CDR2 is YFSETQ. V was shortened by 5 bases and J by 1 base, with 9 bases between the two germline ends. The CDR3 is 13 amino acids. CDR3 loop: CASSSQRNTEAFF. In nucleotides, the CDR3 is TGCGCCAGCAGTTCACAAAGGAACACTGAAGCTTTCTTT.

The V gene is TRBV7-2, the J gene TRBJ1-2; D unclear. The CDR3 consists of 15 residues. V lost 1 base, J lost 3 bases, and 12 bases lay in between. Looked up from germline, CDR1 is SGHTA and CDR2 is FQGNSA. CDR3 sequence: CASSLVGGSDYGYTF. DNA of the CDR3: TGTGCCAGCAGCTTAGTTGGTGGATCTGACTATGGCTACACCTTC.